Presented here are 26 T cell receptor beta chains from one specimen sequenced in a study of T cells in Graves' hyperthyroidism and ophthalmopathy (dated by TCRdb to about 2019). Library preparation used multiplex PCR. The instrument was an Illumina HiSeq 2000. The TCR beta CDR3 regions were amplified from the RNA transcripts. The first round of RT-PCR for the TCR CDR3 was performed with the HTBI primer set and the Qiagen OneStep RT-PCR kit. TCRdb's own reprocessing of the public reads used fastp at Q25 and MiXCR and kept productive beta chains. Entries are consolidated by CDR3 protein sequence, retaining the most common genes and DNA. This sample is represented by around 700,000 distinct CDR3 sequences; 35% of them were singletons. Roughly 31% of the sample is in the top ten clones. The source material was blood. The receptors originated from a middle-aged woman with Graves' hyperthyroidism.

This chain uses TRBV6-5 with TRBJ1-2; no definite D call. Trimming shortened V by 4 bases and J by 2 bases, and 11 bases separated the two germline ends. Germline loops: CDR1 MNHEY, CDR2 SVGAGI. The CDR3 is made up of 14 amino acids. The CDR3 spells CASSLMDPNYGYTF. In DNA form, the CDR3 reads TGTGCCAGCAGTTTGATGGATCCGAACTATGGCTACACCTTC.

V and J are TRBV7-2 and TRBJ2-5, with TRBD2 matching 12 bases. The germline gives CDR1 SGHTA, CDR2 FQGNSA. The CDR3 spans 16 residues. The V and J ends lost 5 bases and 3 bases, in that order; junction bases with no gene match: 7. The CDR3 coding sequence is TGTGCCAGCAGCCCGACTAGCGGGAGTTGGGAAGAGACCCAGTACTTC. Translating gives CASSPTSGSWEETQYF.

This clonotype was recorded many times. This chain connects TRBV29-1 to TRBJ2-7; D ambiguous. Germline CDR1 reads SQVTM; CDR2 reads ANQGSEA. Trimming removed 7 bases at V and 2 bases at J, with 9 bases between. The CDR3 runs 11 residues. The CDR3 region is CSALDAYEQYF. CDR3 DNA: TGCAGCGCCCTGGATGCCTACGAGCAGTACTTC.

The rearrangement joins TRBV7-9 to TRBJ2-5, with 8 bases identical to TRBD1. The better agreement between TRBJ2-1 and the DNA end casts doubt on the J call. The germline gives CDR1 SEHNR, CDR2 FQNEAQ (reference sequence). The CDR3 is made up of 15 amino acids. The CDR3 here is CASSPQGVVYNEQFF. In DNA form, the CDR3 reads TGTGCCAGCAGCCCACAGGGGGTAGTGTACAATGAGCAGTTCTTC.

The V gene is TRBV5-1, the J gene TRBJ2-1, with TRBD1 identical over 9 bases. The CDR3 sequence is 16 residues long. Losses at the gene ends were 0 bases for V and 8 bases for J; bases not matched to a gene: 9. CDR1 and CDR2 (germline): SGHRS, YFSETQ. The CDR3 loop reads CASSLGRDRVMYEQFF. Here the CDR3 DNA reads TGCGCCAGCAGCTTGGGCCGGGACAGGGTGATGTATGAGCAGTTCTTC.

On this clonotype: A read error may produce the germline difference seen at one junction end. V gene TRBV29-1 combines with J gene TRBJ2-5; D unclear. Per germline, CDR1 SQVTM and CDR2 ANQGSEA. The CDR3 extends over 13 amino acids. As DNA, the CDR3 is TGCAGCGGCCTACCCGGCAACCAAAAGACCCAGTACTTC. Its protein product is CSGLPGNQKTQYF.

Many counts were recorded for this clonotype. The chain carries TRBV24-1 and TRBJ1-1; a weak D match, TRBD1 (6 bases). CDR1 and CDR2 (germline): KGHDR, SFDVKD. The CDR3 spans 15 residues. Trimming took 3 bases from V and 5 from J, leaving 15 bases between them. The CDR3 spells CATSDPRGGRTEAFF. For the CDR3, the DNA is TGTGCCACCAGTGATCCAAGGGGGGGTCGGACTGAAGCTTTCTTT.

As to this clonotype: A much more abundant neighbour one base away suggests this may be a read error. V usage is TRBV9 and J usage is TRBJ1-2, with D tentatively TRBD1 (5 bases). The V gene's germline CDR1 is SGDLS and CDR2 YYNGEE. CDR3 length equals 13 residues. The CDR3 DNA reads as TGTGCCGGCAGCGTAGAGGGGACCGGTGGCTACACCTTC. The encoded protein is CAGSVEGTGGYTF. Combining the CDR3 with reference TRBV9 and TRBJ1-2 gives the whole variable domain DSGVTQTPKHLITATGQRVTLRCSPRSGDLSVYWYQQSLDQGLQFLIQYYNGEERAKGNILERFSAQQFPDLHSELNLSSLELGDSALYFCAGSVEGTGGYTFGSGTRLTVV.

This clonotype turned up a few times. CDR3 protein: CASSFPQGDGEKLFF. The CDR3 DNA is TGTGCCAGCAGTTTTCCGCAGGGGGATGGTGAAAAACTGTTTTTT. J is TRBJ1-4 and V is TRBV6-6, with 7 bases lining up with TRBD1. This CDR3 comprises 15 residues. Germline V gene lookup returns CDR1 MNHNY and CDR2 SVGAGI (reference sequence). V was pared by 4 bases and J by 7 bases, with 9 bases of the junction left unmatched.

This clonotype occurred many times. The chain uses TRBV20-1 and TRBJ2-7; no clear D. The germline V gene encodes CDR1 DFQATT and CDR2 SNEGSKA (reference sequence). V dropped 7 bases and J dropped 3 bases, with 13 bases sitting between them. The CDR3 has 12 residues. Here the CDR3 DNA reads TGCAGTGTGCCTCGACTCAACTACGAGCAGTACTTC. Encoded protein: CSVPRLNYEQYF.

CDR3 loop: CASSLAPGLAGETQYF. The CDR3 bases are TGTGCCAGCAGCTTAGCCCCGGGACTAGCCGGGGAGACCCAGTACTTC. The chain uses TRBV7-9 and TRBJ2-5; 9 bases match TRBD2. The CDR3 extends over 16 amino acids. Germline CDR1 is SEHNR and CDR2 is FQNEAQ (reference sequence). V shed 0 bases and J 5 bases; nucleotides not matched to a gene: 7.

CDR3 DNA sequence: TGTGCCAGCAGCGCGGGACCTCTGGGGAATTCACCCCTCCACTTT. It is translated as CASSAGPLGNSPLHF. The chain has TRBV6-4 and TRBJ1-6; tentative D call: TRBD1 (5 bases). Trimming left V 6 bases short and J 7 bases short, with 16 bases between. Germline values: CDR1 MRHNA, CDR2 SNTAGT. The CDR3 has 15 amino acids.

CDR3 residues: CSVLRGDYGYTF. The CDR3, as DNA: TGCAGCGTTCTGAGGGGAGACTATGGCTACACCTTC. The chain recombines TRBV29-1 with TRBJ1-2, with a weak D call TRBD1 (5 bases). The germline V and J ends were trimmed by 5 bases and 3 bases, with 10 bases remaining between them. CDR1 is SQVTM and CDR2 is ANQGSEA in the germline V gene. There are 12 residues in the CDR3.

This chain joins TRBV5-8 and TRBJ1-1; 7 nucleotides align to TRBD1. The germline CDR1 and CDR2 sequences are SGHTS and YDEGEE. The CDR3 loop spans 19 amino acids. The ends lost 4 bases at V and 3 bases at J; junction bases unmatched: 21. The CDR3 reads CASSTGTAPYLERDTEAFF. DNA of the CDR3: TGTGCCAGCAGCACGGGGACAGCGCCCTACCTCGAGAGGGACACTGAAGCTTTCTTT. The whole variable domain, filled in from reference TRBV5-8 and TRBJ1-1, reads EAGVTQSPTHLIKTRGQQATLRCSPISGHTSVYWYQQALGLGLQFLLWYDEGEERNRGNFPPRFSGRQFPNYSSELNVNALELEDSALYLCASSTGTAPYLERDTEAFFGQGTRLTVV.

The table lists this clonotype with many counts. The V and J genes are TRBV2 and TRBJ2-6; 8 bases are a match to TRBD1. CDR3 length equals 16 residues. V dropped 7 bases and J dropped 0; count of bases not matched to a gene: 5. Germline CDR1 reads SNHLY; CDR2 reads FYNNEI. The CDR3 sequence: CASIQGALSGANVLTF. CDR3 sequence (DNA): TGTGCCAGCATCCAGGGGGCCCTCTCTGGGGCCAACGTCCTGACTTTC.

The J gene is TRBJ2-7, the V gene TRBV2; 13 nucleotides match TRBD2. The CDR3 length is 16 residues. J gave up 0 bases and V 7 bases, and 6 bases lay outside the gene matches. Germline V lookup: CDR1 SNHLY, CDR2 FYNNEI. Here the CDR3 DNA reads TGTGCCAGCAAATCGACTAGCGGGGGGCACTCCTACGAGCAGTACTTC. It translates to CASKSTSGGHSYEQYF.

This chain connects TRBV20-1 to TRBJ1-5, with 8 bases identical to TRBD1. Germline values: CDR1 DFQATT, CDR2 SNEGSKA (reference sequence). V was clipped by 6 bases and J by 4 bases; unmatched bases: 5. This CDR3 is built from 13 residues. The CDR3 region has the DNA TGCAGTGCGGCACAGGGGGGGAATCAGCCCCAGCATTTT. Translating gives CSAAQGGNQPQHF.

The chain recombines TRBV2 with TRBJ2-3, with TRBD2 matching over 10 bases. V shed 7 bases, J shed 5 bases, and the junction held 9 bases outside the gene matches. Germline V gives CDR1 SNHLY, CDR2 FYNNEI. The CDR3 extends over 15 amino acids. CDR3 residues: CASTGLAGAEDTQYF. CDR3 in DNA: TGTGCCAGCACTGGGCTAGCGGGGGCAGAAGATACGCAGTATTTT.

This clonotype was counted only a few times. The CDR3 sequence is CASSQNRGGEQYF. CDR3 DNA sequence: TGTGCCAGCAGCCAAAACAGGGGAGGCGAGCAGTACTTC. The rearrangement uses TRBV3-1 and TRBJ2-7; TRBD1 might be the D (7 bases). CDR1 LGHDT and CDR2 YNNKEL come from the germline V gene (reference sequence). CDR3 length equals 13 residues. The V end was cut by 2 bases, the J end by 6 bases, with 11 bases between.

The V and J genes are TRBV20-1 and TRBJ1-3, with 7 bases fitting TRBD1. From germline, CDR1 is DFQATT and CDR2 SNEGSKA (reference sequence). CDR3 size: 17 residues. V dropped 7 bases and J dropped 0; count of bases not matched to a gene: 15. The chain's CDR3 is CSVQDDGQAGSGNTIYF. CDR3 sequence (DNA): TGCAGTGTTCAAGACGACGGACAGGCTGGCTCTGGAAACACCATATATTTT.

This clonotype has ten or more counts. V usage is TRBV29-1 and J usage is TRBJ1-1, with 8 bases aligning to TRBD1. This CDR3 spans 13 amino acids. V lost 6 bases and J lost 2; bases outside the gene matches: 5. Looked up from germline, CDR1 is SQVTM and CDR2 is ANQGSEA. The DNA of the CDR3 is TGCAGCGTAGGGGGACAGGACAACACTGAAGCTTTCTTT. This sequence encodes CSVGGQDNTEAFF.

The chain couples TRBV6-1 to TRBJ1-5; possibly TRBD1 for D (5 bases). The V end lost 6 bases, the J end lost 2 bases, and 17 bases lay between the germline ends. CDR1 and CDR2 (germline): MNHNS, SASEGT. The CDR3 runs to 16 residues. As DNA, the CDR3 is TGTGCCAGCAGGCCCGCCCAGGGAAATGGCAATCAGCCCCAGCATTTT. Residues: CASRPAQGNGNQPQHF.

This clonotype was recorded at least ten times. The J gene is TRBJ2-7, the V gene TRBV7-9, with unresolved D. V shed 1 base and J shed 2 bases, with 9 bases lying between them. Germline V gene data show CDR1 as SEHNR and CDR2 as FQNEAQ (reference sequence). The CDR3 has 14 amino acids. The CDR3 sequence: CASSLVASTYEQYF. CDR3 nucleotide sequence: TGTGCCAGCAGCTTAGTGGCCAGTACCTACGAGCAGTACTTC.

The V and J genes are TRBV14 and TRBJ2-7; D gene unclear. The CDR3 is made up of 12 amino acids. CDR1 and CDR2 (germline): SGHDN, FVKESK. V was clipped by 1 base and J by 7 bases, with 8 bases between them. This CDR3 reads CASSQVRNEQYF. In DNA, the CDR3 is TGTGCCAGCAGCCAAGTTCGCAATGAGCAGTACTTC.

This rearrangement joins TRBV7-2 to TRBJ2-7; perhaps TRBD1 as D (6 bases). Deletions cut 6 bases from V and 4 bases from J, with 19 bases between. The CDR3 consists of 15 residues. The germline V gene encodes CDR1 SGHTA and CDR2 FQGNSA. The CDR3 sequence: CASSYSLPGEYEQYF. The CDR3 nucleotides read TGTGCCAGCAGTTACTCTCTTCCAGGGGAGTACGAGCAGTACTTC.

The chain combines TRBV15 with TRBJ1-6; D is perhaps TRBD1 (6 bases). Trimming cost V 3 bases and J 7 bases, with 16 bases left between them. Germline assignment: CDR1 LNHNV and CDR2 YYDKDF (reference sequence). This CDR3 spans 16 amino acids. The CDR3, as DNA: TGTGCCACCAGCAGCCCTCCCCCAACAGGGAATTCACCCCTCCACTTT. Amino acids: CATSSPPPTGNSPLHF.